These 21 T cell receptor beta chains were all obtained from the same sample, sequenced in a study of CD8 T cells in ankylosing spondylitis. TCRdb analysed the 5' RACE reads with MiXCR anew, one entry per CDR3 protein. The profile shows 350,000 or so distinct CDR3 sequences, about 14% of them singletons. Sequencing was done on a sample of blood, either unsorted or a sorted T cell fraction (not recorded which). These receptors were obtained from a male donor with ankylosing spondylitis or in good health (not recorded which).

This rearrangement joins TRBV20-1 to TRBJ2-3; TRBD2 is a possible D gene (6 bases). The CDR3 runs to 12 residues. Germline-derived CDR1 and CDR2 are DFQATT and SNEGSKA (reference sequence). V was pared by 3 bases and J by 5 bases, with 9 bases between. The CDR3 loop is CSASQGGDTQYF. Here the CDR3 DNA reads TGCAGTGCTAGTCAGGGAGGAGATACGCAGTATTTT.

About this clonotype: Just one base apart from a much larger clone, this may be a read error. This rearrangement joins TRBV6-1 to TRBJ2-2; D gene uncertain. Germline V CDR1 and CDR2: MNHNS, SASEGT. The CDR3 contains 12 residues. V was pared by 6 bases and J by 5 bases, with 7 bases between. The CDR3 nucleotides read TGTGCCAGCAGGGAAATAACCGGGGAGCTGTTTTTT. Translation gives CASREITGELFF.

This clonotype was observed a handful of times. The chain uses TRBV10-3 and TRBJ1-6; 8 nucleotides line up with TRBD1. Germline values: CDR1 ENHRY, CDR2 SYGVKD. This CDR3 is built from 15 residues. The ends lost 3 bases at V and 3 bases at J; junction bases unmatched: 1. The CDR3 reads CAISDTGGYNSPLHF. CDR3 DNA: TGTGCCATCAGTGACACAGGGGGCTATAATTCACCCCTCCACTTT.

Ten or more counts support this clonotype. CDR3 coding DNA: TGTGCCAGCAGCTTGGCCGTTGGAACCGGGGAGCTGTTTTTT. Protein: CASSLAVGTGELFF. The V call is TRBV5-5, the J call TRBJ2-2; D is uncertain. The CDR3 loop spans 14 amino acids. CDR1 and CDR2 (germline): SGHKS, YYEKEE (reference sequence). V was pared by 0 bases and J by 5 bases, with 8 bases between.

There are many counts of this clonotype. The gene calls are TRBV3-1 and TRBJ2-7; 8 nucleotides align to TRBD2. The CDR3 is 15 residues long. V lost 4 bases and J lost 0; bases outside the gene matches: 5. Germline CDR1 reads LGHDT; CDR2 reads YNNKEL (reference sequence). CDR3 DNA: TGTGCCAGCAGCCGAGGTAGCGGGAACTCCTACGAGCAGTACTTC. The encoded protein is CASSRGSGNSYEQYF.

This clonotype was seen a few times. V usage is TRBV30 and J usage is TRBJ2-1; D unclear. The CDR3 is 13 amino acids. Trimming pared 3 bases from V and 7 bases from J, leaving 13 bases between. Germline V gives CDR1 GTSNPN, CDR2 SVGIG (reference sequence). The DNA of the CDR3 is TGTGCCTGGAGCCCACCGGGTCGGAATGAGCAGTTCTTC. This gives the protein CAWSPPGRNEQFF.

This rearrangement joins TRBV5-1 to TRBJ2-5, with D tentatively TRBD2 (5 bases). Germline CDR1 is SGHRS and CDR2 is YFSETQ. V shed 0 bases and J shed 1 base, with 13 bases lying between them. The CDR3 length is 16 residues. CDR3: CASSLGGSASQETQYF. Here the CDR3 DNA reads TGCGCCAGCAGCTTGGGCGGGTCTGCGTCCCAAGAGACCCAGTACTTC.

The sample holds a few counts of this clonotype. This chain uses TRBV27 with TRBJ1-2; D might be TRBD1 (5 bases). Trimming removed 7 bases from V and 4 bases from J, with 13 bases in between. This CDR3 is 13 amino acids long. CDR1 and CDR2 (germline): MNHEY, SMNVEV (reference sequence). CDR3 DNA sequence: TGTGCCAGCAAGACGGAGGGGCTCTATGGCTACACCTTC. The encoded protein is CASKTEGLYGYTF.

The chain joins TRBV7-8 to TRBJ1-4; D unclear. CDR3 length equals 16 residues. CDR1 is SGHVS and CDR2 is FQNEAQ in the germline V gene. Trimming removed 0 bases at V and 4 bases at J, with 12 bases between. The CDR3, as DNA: TGTGCCAGCAGCTTAGCGCCCGGGGAGGATAATGAAAAACTGTTTTTT. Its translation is CASSLAPGEDNEKLFF.

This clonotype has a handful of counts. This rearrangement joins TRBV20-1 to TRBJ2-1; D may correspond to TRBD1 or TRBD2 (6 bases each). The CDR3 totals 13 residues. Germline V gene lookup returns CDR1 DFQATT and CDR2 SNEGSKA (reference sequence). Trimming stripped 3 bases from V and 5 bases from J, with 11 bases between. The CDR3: CSASGGGNNEQFF. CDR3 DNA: TGCAGTGCTAGCGGGGGCGGGAACAATGAGCAGTTCTTC.

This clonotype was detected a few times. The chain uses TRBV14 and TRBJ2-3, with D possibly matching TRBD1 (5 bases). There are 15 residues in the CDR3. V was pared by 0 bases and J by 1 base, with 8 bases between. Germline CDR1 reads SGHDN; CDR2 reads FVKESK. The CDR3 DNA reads TGTGCCAGCAGCCAAGATTTCAGGGGCACAGATACGCAGTATTTT. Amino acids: CASSQDFRGTDTQYF.

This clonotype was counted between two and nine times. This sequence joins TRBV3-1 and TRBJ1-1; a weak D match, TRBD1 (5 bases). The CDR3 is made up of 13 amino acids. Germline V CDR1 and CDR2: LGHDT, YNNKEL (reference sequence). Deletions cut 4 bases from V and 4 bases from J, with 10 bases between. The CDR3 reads CASSPGTRTEAFF. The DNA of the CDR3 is TGTGCCAGCAGCCCTGGGACTCGCACTGAAGCTTTCTTT.

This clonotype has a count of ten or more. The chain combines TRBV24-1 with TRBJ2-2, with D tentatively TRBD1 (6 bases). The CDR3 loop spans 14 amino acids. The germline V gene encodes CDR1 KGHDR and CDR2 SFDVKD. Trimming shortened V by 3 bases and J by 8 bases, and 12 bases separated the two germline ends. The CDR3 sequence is CATSDPRGPGELFF. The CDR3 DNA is TGTGCCACCAGTGATCCCAGGGGTCCGGGGGAGCTGTTTTTT.

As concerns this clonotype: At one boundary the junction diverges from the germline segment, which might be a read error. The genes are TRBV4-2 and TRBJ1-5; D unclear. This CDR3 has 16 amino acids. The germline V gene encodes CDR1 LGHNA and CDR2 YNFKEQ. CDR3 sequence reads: CAISPGFPDPYQPQHF. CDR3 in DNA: TGTGCCATCAGCCCCGGGTTCCCGGACCCATATCAGCCCCAGCATTTT.

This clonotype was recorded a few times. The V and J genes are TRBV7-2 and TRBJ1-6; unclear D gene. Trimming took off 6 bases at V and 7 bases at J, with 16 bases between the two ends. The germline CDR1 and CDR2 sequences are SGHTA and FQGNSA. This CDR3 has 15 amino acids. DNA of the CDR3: TGTGCCAGCAGACCACCCCCGGACTCCAATTCACCCCTCCACTTT. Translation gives CASRPPPDSNSPLHF.

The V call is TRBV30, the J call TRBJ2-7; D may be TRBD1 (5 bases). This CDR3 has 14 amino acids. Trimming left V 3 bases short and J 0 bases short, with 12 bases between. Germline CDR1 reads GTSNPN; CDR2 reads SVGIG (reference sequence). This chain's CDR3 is CAWSVTGSSYEQYF. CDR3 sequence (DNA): TGTGCCTGGAGCGTTACAGGTTCCTCCTACGAGCAGTACTTC. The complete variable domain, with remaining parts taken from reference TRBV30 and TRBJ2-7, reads SQTIHQWPATLVQPVGSPLSLECTVEGTSNPNLYWYRQAAGRGLQLLFYSVGIGQISSEVPQNLSASRPQDRQFILSSKKLLLSDSGFYLCAWSVTGSSYEQYFGPGTRLTVT.

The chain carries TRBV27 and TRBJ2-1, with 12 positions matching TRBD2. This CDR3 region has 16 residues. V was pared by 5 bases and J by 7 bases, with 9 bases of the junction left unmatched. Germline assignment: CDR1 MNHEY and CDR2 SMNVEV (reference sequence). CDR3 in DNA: TGTGCCAGCAGTGCCCGGACTAGCGGGATGAATAATGAGCAGTTCTTC. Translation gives CASSARTSGMNNEQFF.

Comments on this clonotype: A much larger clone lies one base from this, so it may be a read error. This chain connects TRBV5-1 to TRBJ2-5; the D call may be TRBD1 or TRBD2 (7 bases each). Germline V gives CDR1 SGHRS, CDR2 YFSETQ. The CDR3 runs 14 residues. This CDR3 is CASSWNPGGETLYF. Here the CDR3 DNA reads TGCGCCAGCAGCTGGAACCCAGGGGGGGAGACCCTGTACTTC.

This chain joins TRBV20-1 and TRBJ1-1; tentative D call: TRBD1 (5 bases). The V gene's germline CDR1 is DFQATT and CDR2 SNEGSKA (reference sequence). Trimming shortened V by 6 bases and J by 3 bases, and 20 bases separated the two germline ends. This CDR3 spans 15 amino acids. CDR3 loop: CSAFDRGGGDTEAFF. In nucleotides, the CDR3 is TGCAGTGCCTTTGACAGAGGTGGGGGGGACACTGAAGCTTTCTTT.

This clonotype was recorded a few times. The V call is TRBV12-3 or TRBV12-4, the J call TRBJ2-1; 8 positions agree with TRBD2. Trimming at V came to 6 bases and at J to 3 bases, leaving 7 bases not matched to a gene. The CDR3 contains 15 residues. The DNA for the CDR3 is TGTGCCAGCAGCCCCACTAGCGGCTTCTACAATGAGCAGTTCTTC. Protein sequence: CASSPTSGFYNEQFF.

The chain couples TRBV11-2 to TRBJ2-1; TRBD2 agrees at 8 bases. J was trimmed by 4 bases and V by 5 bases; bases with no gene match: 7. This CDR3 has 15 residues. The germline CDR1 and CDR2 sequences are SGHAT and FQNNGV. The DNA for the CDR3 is TGTGCCAGCAGCCGCAACAGCGGGGGTTACAATGAGCAGTTCTTC. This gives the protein CASSRNSGGYNEQFF.